Sequencing of this TCR beta chain was carried out in a study of CD8+ T cells in alopecia areata. Study outcomes and limitations: For lesional scalp, especially alopecia totalis/universalis, clonality was higher than in normal scalp.

Note on this clone: Its antigen is undetermined. Here the gene names and germline are mouse. The read is 4 residues too short to cover the CDR3 end, so that end is filled in from the germline J gene. Other nucleotide sequences in the sample specify the same CDR3.

The CDR3 is 13 amino acids. Germline CDR1 is NNHDY and CDR2 is SYVADS. The germline V and J ends were trimmed by 1 base and 1 base, with 2 bases remaining between them. Sequencing relied on a cDNA template that was reverse transcribed from extracted RNA. Sequencing used immunoSEQ multiplex PCR; TCRdb keeps in-frame clones, though not all of them. The specimen has about 270,000 clones, none found just once. Cutaneous lymph node cells were pooled, and they were sorted using CD4, CD8alpha, NKG2D, NKG2ACE and other markers. This receptor was obtained from a C3H/HeJ mouse with alopecia areata. For this mouse line, the MHC haplotype is H2-k. The chain combines TRBV13-3 with TRBJ2-2; D uncertain. The sequencing input was CD4+ T cells sorted from a lymph node. Incomplete CDR3 DNA: TGTGCCAGCAGTGATCAAAACACCGGG. The encoded protein is CASSDQNTG. The entire CDR3 is CASSDQNTGQLYF.